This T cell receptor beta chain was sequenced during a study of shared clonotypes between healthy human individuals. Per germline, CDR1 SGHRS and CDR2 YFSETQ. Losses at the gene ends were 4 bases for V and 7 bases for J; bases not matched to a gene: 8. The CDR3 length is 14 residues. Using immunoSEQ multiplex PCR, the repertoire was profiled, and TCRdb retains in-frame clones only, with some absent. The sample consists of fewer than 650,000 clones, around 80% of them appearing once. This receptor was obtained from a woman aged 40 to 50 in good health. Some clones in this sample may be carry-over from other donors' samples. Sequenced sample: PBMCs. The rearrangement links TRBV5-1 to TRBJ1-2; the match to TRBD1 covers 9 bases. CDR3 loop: CASSRTGADSGYTF. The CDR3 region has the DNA TGCGCCAGCAGCCGGACAGGGGCGGACTCTGGCTACACCTTC.